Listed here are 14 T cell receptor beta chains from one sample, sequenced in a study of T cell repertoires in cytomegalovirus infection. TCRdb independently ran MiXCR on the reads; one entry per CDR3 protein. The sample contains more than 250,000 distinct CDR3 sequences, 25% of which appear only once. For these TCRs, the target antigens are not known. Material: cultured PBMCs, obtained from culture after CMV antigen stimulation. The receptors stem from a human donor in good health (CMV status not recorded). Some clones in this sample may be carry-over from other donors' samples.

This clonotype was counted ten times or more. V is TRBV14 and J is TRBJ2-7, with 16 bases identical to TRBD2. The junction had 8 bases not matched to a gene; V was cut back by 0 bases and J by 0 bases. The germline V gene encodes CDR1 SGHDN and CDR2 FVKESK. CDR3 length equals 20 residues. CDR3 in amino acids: CASSQDVPGLAGGFSYEQYF. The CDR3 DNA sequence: TGTGCCAGCAGCCAAGATGTTCCGGGACTAGCGGGAGGGTTCTCCTACGAGCAGTACTTC.

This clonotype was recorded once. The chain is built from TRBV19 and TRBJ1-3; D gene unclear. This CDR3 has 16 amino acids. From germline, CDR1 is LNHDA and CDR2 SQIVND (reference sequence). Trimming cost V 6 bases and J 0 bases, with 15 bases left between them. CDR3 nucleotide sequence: TGTGCCAGTAGCGCCCTGACGCCTAACTCTGGAAACACCATATATTTT. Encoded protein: CASSALTPNSGNTIYF.

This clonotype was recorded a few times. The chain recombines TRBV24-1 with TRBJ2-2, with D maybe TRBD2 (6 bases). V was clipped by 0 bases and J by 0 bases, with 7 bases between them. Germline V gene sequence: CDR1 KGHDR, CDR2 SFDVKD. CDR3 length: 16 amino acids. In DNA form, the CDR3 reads TGTGCCACCAGTGATTTGGCGGGGTCGAACACCGGGGAGCTGTTTTTT. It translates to CATSDLAGSNTGELFF.

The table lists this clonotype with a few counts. CDR3 in amino acids: CASSYGTSGSHEQYF. The DNA for the CDR3 is TGTGCCAGCAGCTACGGGACTAGCGGGTCCCACGAGCAGTACTTC. The V call is TRBV28, the J call TRBJ2-7, with 12 bases that match TRBD2. Germline V gene data show CDR1 as MDHEN and CDR2 as SYDVKM. The CDR3 sequence is 15 residues long. Trimming took 6 bases from V and 5 from J; bases not matched to a gene: 8.

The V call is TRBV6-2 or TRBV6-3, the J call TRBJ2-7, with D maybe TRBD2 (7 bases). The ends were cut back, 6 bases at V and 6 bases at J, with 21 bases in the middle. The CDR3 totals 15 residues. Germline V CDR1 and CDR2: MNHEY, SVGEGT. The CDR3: CASSRPGGTHIEQYV. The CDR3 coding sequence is TGTGCCAGCAGCCGTCCGGGGGGCACCCATATCGAGCAGTACGTC.

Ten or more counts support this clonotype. The CDR3 sequence is CASSVPRYGNTIYF. CDR3 DNA: TGTGCCAGCAGCGTCCCGCGCTACGGAAACACCATATATTTT. V and J are TRBV7-2 and TRBJ1-3; no reliable D call. CDR1 is SGHTA, CDR2 FQGNSA, per germline. V lost 5 bases and J 4 bases, leaving 12 bases between the germline ends. This CDR3 has 14 residues.

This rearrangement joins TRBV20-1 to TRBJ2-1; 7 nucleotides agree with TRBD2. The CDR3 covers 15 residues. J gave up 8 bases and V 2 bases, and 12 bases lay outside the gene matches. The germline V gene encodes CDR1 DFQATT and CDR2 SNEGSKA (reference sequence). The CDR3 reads CSARFPVRAGDEQFF. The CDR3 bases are TGCAGTGCTAGATTTCCCGTCCGGGCGGGGGATGAGCAGTTCTTC.

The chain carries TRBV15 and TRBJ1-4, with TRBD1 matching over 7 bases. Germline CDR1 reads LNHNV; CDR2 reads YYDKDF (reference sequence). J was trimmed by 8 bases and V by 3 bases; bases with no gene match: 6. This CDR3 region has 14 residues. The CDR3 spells CATSREGAREKLFF. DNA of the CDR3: TGTGCCACCAGCAGGGAGGGGGCGCGGGAAAAACTGTTTTTT. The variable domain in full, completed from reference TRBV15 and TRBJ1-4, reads DAMVIQNPRYQVTQFGKPVTLSCSQTLNHNVMYWYQQKSSQAPKLLFHYYDKDFNNEADTPDNFQSRRPNTSFCFLDIRSPGLGDTAMYLCATSREGAREKLFFGSGTQLSVL.

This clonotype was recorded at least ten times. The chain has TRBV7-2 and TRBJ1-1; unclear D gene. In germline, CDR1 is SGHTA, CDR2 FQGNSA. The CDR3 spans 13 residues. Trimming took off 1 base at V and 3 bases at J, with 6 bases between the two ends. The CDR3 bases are TGTGCCAGCAGCTTAGATTTGGACACTGAAGCTTTCTTT. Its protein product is CASSLDLDTEAFF.

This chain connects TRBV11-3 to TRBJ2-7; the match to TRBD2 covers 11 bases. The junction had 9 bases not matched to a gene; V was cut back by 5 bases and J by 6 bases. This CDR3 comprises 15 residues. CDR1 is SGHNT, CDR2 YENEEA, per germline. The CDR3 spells CASSATGTSGTEQYV. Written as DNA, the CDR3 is TGTGCCAGCAGCGCCACCGGGACTAGCGGTACCGAGCAGTACGTC.

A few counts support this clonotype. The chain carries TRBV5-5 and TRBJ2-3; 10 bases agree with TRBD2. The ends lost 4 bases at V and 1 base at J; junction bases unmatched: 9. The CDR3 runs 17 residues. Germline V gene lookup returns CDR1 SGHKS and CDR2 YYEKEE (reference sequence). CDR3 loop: CASSVRLAGVGTDTQYF. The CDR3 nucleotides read TGTGCCAGCAGCGTGAGGCTAGCGGGAGTTGGCACAGATACGCAGTATTTT.

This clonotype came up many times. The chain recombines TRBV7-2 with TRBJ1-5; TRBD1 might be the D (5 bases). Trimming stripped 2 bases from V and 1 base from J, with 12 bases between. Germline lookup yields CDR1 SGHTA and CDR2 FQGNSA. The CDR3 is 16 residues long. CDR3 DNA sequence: TGTGCCAGCAGCTTAATGAGCAGGGAGAGCAATCAGCCCCAGCATTTT. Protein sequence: CASSLMSRESNQPQHF.

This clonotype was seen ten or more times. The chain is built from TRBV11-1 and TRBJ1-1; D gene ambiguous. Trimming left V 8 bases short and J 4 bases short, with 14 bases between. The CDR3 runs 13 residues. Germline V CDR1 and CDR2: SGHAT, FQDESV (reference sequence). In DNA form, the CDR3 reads TGTGCCAGCTCCTTGGAATTTAGCACTGAAGCTTTCTTT. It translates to CASSLEFSTEAFF.

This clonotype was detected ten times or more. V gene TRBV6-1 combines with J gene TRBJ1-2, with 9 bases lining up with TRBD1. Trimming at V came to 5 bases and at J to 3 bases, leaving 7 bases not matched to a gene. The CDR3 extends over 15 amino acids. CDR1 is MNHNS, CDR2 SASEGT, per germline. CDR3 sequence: CASSRGTGRDYGYTF. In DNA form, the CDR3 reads TGTGCCAGCAGTCGGGGGACAGGGCGGGACTATGGCTACACCTTC.